This T cell receptor (beta chain) is from a study of graft-versus-host responses after intestinal transplantation. Study-level background: Isolated intestinal, liver-intestinal, or multivisceral transplants were what recipients had.

Clones were sequenced by immunoSEQ multiplex PCR, and TCRdb holds only the in-frame ones, with some missing. The table shows some 43,000 clones, with 85% to 95% occurring only once. As regards this clone: Antigen specificity is unknown.

Looked up from germline, CDR1 is MNHEY and CDR2 is SMNVEV (reference sequence). The CDR3 runs to 15 residues. V was pared by 0 bases and J by 0 bases, with 6 bases between. Study-wide findings and caveats: Analysis identified GvH clones in recipient marrow, with some appearing first in ileum or blood.

Sequences were derived from PBMCs, sampled 335 days after intestinal transplant. The clonotype comes from a human patient who received an intestinal transplant, so some T cells may come from the graft donor. The chain couples TRBV27 to TRBJ2-4; no firm D call. The CDR3: CASSLSAVAKNIQYF. The DNA of the CDR3 is TGTGCCAGCAGTTTATCGGCGGTAGCCAAAAACATTCAGTACTTC.